Listed here is a single T cell receptor beta chain. The sample comes from a study of blood T cell repertoires in COVID-19. At the level of the study: Samples taken during acute and convalescent COVID-19 were collected in the United States, Italy and Spain. PBMCs, B-cell-depleted T cells, or T cells were the source of the cDNA or gDNA that made up the material.

Trimming stripped 4 bases from V and 6 bases from J, with 13 bases between. This CDR3 has 13 amino acids. Germline CDR1 LGHDT, CDR2 YNNKEL (reference sequence). Seattle-derived patients entered the study during active infection and were followed longitudinally. Original data processing: Estimation of nucleated cell counts was performed using reference gene primer amplification. Here immunoSEQ multiplex PCR was the method, and the copy in TCRdb shows in-frame clones only, minus some. Clonal size and the V and J genes are those of that table, whereas D and trimming came from the DNA. The sample consists of a few hundred thousand clones, around 88% of them appearing once.

The rearrangement joins TRBV3-1 (or the pseudogene TRBV3-2) to TRBJ2-7, with D possibly being TRBD1 (6 bases). The TCR originated in a woman in her 30s with COVID-19, enrolled during active disease. Sequenced: peripheral blood. The CDR3 protein is CASSLQFRGEQYV. CDR3 bases: TGTGCCAGCAGCCTGCAGTTCAGGGGCGAGCAGTACGTC.